This TCR beta chain emerged from a study of shared T cell receptors in the human thymus. Measured with immunoSEQ multiplex PCR; TCRdb has only the in-frame clones, and not every one. The table has over 650,000 clones, about 90% seen once. CDR1 and CDR2 (germline): LGHNA, YSLEER. The V gene end was trimmed by 0 bases and the J gene end by 7 bases; junction bases not matched to a gene: 13. This CDR3 contains 19 residues. This same sample was also taken into another study, of human thymus T cells. From that study: Immunologically healthy infants in Finland undergoing congenital heart defect surgery were the donors. Thymus tissue was removed during corrective cardiac surgery. What appeared biased in thymic and blood repertoires was the usage of V and J genes. Overlap was high between thymic repertoires from unrelated individuals, as reported in related research.

Sequencing input: thymocytes. The clonotype originates from a boy in the first two years of life with a congenital heart defect. The chain has TRBV4-3 and TRBJ2-1; 12 positions match TRBD2. The CDR3 loop reads CASSQESTSGSPGLNEQFF. In DNA form, the CDR3 reads TGCGCCAGCAGCCAAGAATCGACTAGCGGGAGCCCCGGGCTGAATGAGCAGTTCTTC.